This T cell receptor (beta chain) comes out of a study of immune heterogeneity within non-small cell lung tumors. Turning to the study itself: The tumors comprised a few squamous cell carcinomas, some ten non-squamous carcinomas and 1 not otherwise specified.

This clonotype was counted a few times. Its specificity is unknown. Findings and limits, study-wide: Between one patient and another, high-frequency T-cell receptor beta clonotypes were largely distinct. Tumor sites in a patient shared identical dominant CDR3 beta clonotypes and also carried site-unique high-frequency clones.

The authors used about 600 ng of bulk tumor genomic DNA per sample as template. Taken during surgery, several biopsies per primary tumor were spaced as far apart as possible within the tumor mass. Those enrolled were patients newly diagnosed with untreated non-small cell lung cancer and undergoing curative surgery. Germline V lookup: CDR1 MNHNS, CDR2 SASEGT. The CDR3 contains 10 residues. Trimming took 8 bases from V and 5 from J, leaving 3 bases between them. Multiplex PCR relied on 32 V and 13 J primers to amplify TCR beta CDR3. MiXCR, run by TCRdb on the multiplex PCR reads, gives a single entry per CDR3 protein. The data hold about 15,000 distinct CDR3 sequences, with 30% observed a single time.

The chain employs TRBV6-1 and TRBJ2-2, with D unresolved. This receptor was identified in a woman between 45 and 60 years old with non-small cell lung cancer. The sequenced sample consisted of lung tumor tissue. Written as DNA, the CDR3 is TGTGCCAGCGGAACCGGGGAGCTGTTTTTT. Encoded protein: CASGTGELFF.